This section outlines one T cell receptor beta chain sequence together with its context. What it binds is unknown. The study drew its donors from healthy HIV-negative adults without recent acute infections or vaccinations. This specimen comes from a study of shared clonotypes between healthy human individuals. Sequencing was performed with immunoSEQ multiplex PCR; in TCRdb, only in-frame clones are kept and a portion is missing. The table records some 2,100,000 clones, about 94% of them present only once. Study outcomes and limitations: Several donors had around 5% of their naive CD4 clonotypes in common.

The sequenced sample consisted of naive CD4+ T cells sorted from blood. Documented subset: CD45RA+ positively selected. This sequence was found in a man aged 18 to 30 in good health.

CDR3 bases: TGCGCCAGCAGCTTGGAGGAGCGGTCAGGGAGGAATGAGCAGTTCTTC. Amino acids: CASSLEERSGRNEQFF. The rearrangement joins TRBV5-1 to TRBJ2-1; tentative D call: TRBD2 (6 bases). V was shortened by 0 bases and J by 7 bases, with 17 bases between the two germline ends. There are 16 residues in the CDR3. Looked up from germline, CDR1 is SGHRS and CDR2 is YFSETQ.